One T cell receptor (beta chain) is described in this entry. The data were taken from a study of regulatory T cells in long-lasting Graves disease. According to the study, TCR beta libraries were built with iRepertoire HTBI primers and CDR3-region Arm-PCR. In the authors' workflow: Samples revealed 50 to 70 TRBV and 14 TRBJ segments. TCRdb independently ran MiXCR on the multiplex PCR reads; one entry per CDR3 protein. The authors' filters were not applied to this entry. The repertoire holds under 450,000 distinct CDR3 sequences, with 12% as singletons. This CDR3 is 15 amino acids long. Germline CDR1 and CDR2: LNHDA and SQIVND (reference sequence). V shed 5 bases, J shed 6 bases, and the junction held 7 bases outside the gene matches. Described time point: newly diagnosed GD, antithyroid drugs for less than 3 months. The TCR library was made from RNA extracted from PBMCs. This sample also appeared in a second study, on T cells in Graves' hyperthyroidism and ophthalmopathy. According to that study: No progression to ophthalmopathy during 18 months of follow-up defined stable disease.

The sequence was obtained from a woman younger than 35 with Graves disease. V usage is TRBV19 and J usage is TRBJ2-1, with 10 bases aligning to TRBD2. The specimen was peripheral blood mononuclear cells (PBMCs), collected at new diagnosis, from a patient treated with antithyroid drugs. The CDR3 region has the DNA TGTGCCAGTAGTTCCGGGTCTAGCGGGAGCAATGAGCAGTTCTTC. Its translation: CASSSGSSGSNEQFF.